This note documents a single T cell receptor beta chain sequence. This specimen comes from a study of blood T cell repertoires in COVID-19. The wider study: Both acute and convalescent COVID-19 samples were obtained from the United States, Italy and Spain. The analysed material was cDNA or gDNA that came from T cells, B-cell-depleted T cells, or PBMCs.

Losses at the gene ends were 6 bases for V and 8 bases for J; bases not matched to a gene: 9. Germline values: CDR1 SNHLY, CDR2 FYNNEI. The CDR3 is made up of 14 amino acids. In the source study's methods: The authors estimated nucleated cell counts from reference gene primer amplification. Generated by immunoSEQ multiplex PCR, the TCRdb table keeps only in-frame clones and is missing some. From that table come the V and J calls and clone size; the DNA was used to work out D and trimming. The sample holds 90,000 to 120,000 clones, around 64% seen once. The receptor's source is a woman in her forties with acute or convalescent COVID-19. The specimen was peripheral blood. This chain connects TRBV2 to TRBJ1-4; TRBD1 agrees at 7 bases. CDR3 in amino acids: CASRATGYSEKLFF. The CDR3, as DNA: TGTGCCAGCAGGGCGACAGGGTATTCCGAAAAACTGTTTTTT.